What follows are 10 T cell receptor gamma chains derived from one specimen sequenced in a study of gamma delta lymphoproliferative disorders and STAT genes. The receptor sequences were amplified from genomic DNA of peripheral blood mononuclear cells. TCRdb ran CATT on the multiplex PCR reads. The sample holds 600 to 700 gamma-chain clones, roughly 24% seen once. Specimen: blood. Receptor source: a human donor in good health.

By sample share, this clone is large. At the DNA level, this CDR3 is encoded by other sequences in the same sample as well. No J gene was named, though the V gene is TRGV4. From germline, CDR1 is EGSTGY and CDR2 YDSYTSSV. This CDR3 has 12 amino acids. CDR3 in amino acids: CATWDVYLRQLF. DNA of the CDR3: TGTGCCACCTGGGATGTCTATTTAAGGCAACTCTTT.

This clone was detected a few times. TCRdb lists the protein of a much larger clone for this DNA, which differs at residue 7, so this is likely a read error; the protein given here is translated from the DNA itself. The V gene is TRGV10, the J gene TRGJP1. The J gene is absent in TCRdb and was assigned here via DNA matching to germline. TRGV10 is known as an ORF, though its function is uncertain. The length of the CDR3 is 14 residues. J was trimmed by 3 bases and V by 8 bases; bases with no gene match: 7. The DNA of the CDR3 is TGTGCTGCGTGGGGGAATTCCACTGGTTGGTTCAAGATATTT. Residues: CAAWGNSTGWFKIF.

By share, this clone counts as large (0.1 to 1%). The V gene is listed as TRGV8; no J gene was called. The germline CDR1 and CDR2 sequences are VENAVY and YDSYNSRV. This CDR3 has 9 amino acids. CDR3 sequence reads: CATWALKLF. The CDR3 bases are TGTGCCACCTGGGCCCTTAAACTCTTT.

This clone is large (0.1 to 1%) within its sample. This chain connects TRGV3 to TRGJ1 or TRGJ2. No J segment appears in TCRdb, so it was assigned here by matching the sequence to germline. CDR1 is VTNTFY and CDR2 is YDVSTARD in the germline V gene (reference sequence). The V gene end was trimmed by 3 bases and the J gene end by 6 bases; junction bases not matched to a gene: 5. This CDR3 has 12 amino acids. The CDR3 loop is CATWDGSYKKLF. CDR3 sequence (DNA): TGTGCCACCTGGGACGGGAGTTATAAGAAACTCTTT.

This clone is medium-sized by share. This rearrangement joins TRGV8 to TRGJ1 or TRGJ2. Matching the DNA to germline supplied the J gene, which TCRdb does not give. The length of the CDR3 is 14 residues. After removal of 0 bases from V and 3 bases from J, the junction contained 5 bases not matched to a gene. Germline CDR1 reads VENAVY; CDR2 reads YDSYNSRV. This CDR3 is CATWDRPFYYKKLF. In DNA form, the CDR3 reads TGTGCCACCTGGGATAGGCCCTTTTATTATAAGAAACTCTTT.

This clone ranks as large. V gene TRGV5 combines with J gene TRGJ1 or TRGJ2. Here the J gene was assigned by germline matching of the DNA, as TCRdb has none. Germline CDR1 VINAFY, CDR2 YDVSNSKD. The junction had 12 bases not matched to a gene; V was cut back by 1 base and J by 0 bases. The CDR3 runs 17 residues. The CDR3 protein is CATWDRSLNSNYYKKLF. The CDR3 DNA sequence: TGTGCCACCTGGGACAGAAGCTTGAACTCGAATTATTATAAGAAACTCTTT.

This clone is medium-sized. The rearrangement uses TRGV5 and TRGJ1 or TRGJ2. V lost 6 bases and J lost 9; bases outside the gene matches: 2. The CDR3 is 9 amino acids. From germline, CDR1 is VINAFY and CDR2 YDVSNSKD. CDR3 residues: CATWTKKLF. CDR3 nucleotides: TGTGCCACCTGGACTAAGAAACTCTTT.

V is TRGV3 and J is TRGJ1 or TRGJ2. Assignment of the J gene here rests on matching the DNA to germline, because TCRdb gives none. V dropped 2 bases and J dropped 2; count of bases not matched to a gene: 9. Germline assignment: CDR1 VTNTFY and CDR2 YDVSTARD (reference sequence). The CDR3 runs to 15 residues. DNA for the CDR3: TGTGCCACCTGGGACACCGAAGATGATTATTATAAGAAACTCTTT. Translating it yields CATWDTEDDYYKKLF.

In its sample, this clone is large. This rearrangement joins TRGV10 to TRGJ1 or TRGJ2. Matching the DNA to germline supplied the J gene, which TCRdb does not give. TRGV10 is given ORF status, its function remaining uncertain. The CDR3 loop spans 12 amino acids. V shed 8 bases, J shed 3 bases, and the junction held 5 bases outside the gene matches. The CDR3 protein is CAAWDGYYKKLF. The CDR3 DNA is TGTGCTGCGTGGGATGGTTATTATAAGAAACTCTTT.

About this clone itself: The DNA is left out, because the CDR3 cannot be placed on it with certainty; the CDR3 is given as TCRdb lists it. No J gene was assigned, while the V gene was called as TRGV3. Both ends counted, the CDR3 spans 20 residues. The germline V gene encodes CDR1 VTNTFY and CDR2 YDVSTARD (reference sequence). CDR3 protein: CATWDPRIIIRNSLAVEQHF.